The next 20 T cell receptor beta chains were all read from a single sample in a study of T cells after yellow fever vaccination. MiXCR, run by TCRdb on the 5' RACE reads, gives a single entry per CDR3 protein. Counted here are hundreds of thousands of distinct CDR3 sequences, 3.6% occurring once; the ten biggest clones make up roughly a quarter. The material sequenced was PBMCs, taken on the day of the yellow fever booster vaccination. These receptors all come from a man younger than 30 who received the YFV17D yellow fever vaccine.

The chain combines TRBV20-1 with TRBJ2-1; D may be TRBD1 (6 bases). The germline V gene encodes CDR1 DFQATT and CDR2 SNEGSKA (reference sequence). Trimming cost V 5 bases and J 9 bases, with 23 bases left between them. The CDR3 consists of 15 residues. Written as DNA, the CDR3 is TGCAGTGCTGCCGAGGCCCGCCGAGGGGGAGCTGAGCAGTTCTTC. It translates to CSAAEARRGGAEQFF.

This clonotype was seen only a few times. The rearrangement joins TRBV12-3 or TRBV12-4 to TRBJ2-5; 10 nucleotides align to TRBD1. The CDR3 length is 14 residues. J was trimmed by 3 bases and V by 6 bases; bases with no gene match: 4. The CDR3 DNA reads as TGTGCCAGCAGGCCCGGGACAGGGGAAGAGACCCAGTACTTC. Translated: CASRPGTGEETQYF.

This clonotype was observed a handful of times. This rearrangement joins TRBV24-1 to TRBJ2-1; either TRBD1 or TRBD2 may supply D (5 bases each). CDR3 length equals 16 residues. Germline values: CDR1 KGHDR, CDR2 SFDVKD. V was shortened by 3 bases and J by 5 bases, with 16 bases between the two germline ends. In DNA, the CDR3 is TGTGCCACCAGTGATACCGGGACCGCGTCCAACAATGAGCAGTTCTTC. Protein sequence: CATSDTGTASNNEQFF.

This clonotype was counted at least ten times. The CDR3 region is CASSLPGGWSGQNEAFF. The CDR3 DNA reads as TGTGCCAGCAGCTTACCAGGGGGGTGGTCGGGCCAGAACGAAGCTTTCTTT. This chain uses TRBV7-8 with TRBJ1-1; 7 nucleotides agree with TRBD1. Germline V gene data show CDR1 as SGHVS and CDR2 as FQNEAQ. The J segment lost 8 bases and the V segment lost 2 bases, leaving 17 bases of the junction unmatched. This CDR3 contains 17 residues. The complete variable domain, with remaining parts taken from reference TRBV7-8 and TRBJ1-1, reads GAGVSQSPRYKVAKRGQDVALRCDPISGHVSLFWYQQALGQGPEFLTYFQNEAQLDKSGLPSDRFFAERPEGSVSTLKIQRTQQEDSAVYLCASSLPGGWSGQNEAFFGQGTRLTVV.

This clonotype has a handful of counts. V is TRBV7-2 and J is TRBJ1-6; tentative D call: TRBD1 (6 bases). V was pared by 5 bases and J by 0 bases, with 14 bases between. This CDR3 is 17 amino acids long. Germline CDR1 and CDR2: SGHTA and FQGNSA. The CDR3 bases are TGTGCCAGCAGCACTCGGGACACGAGCTCCTATAATTCACCCCTCCACTTT. The encoded protein is CASSTRDTSSYNSPLHF.

This clonotype was detected ten times or more. CDR3: CASSSAGPQDTQYF. The CDR3 DNA follows: TGTGCCAGCAGCTCGGCCGGGCCCCAGGATACGCAGTATTTT. The rearrangement uses TRBV7-9 and TRBJ2-3; no clear D gene. The CDR3 contains 14 residues. In germline, CDR1 is SEHNR, CDR2 FQNEAQ (reference sequence). V was trimmed by 4 bases and J by 6 bases, leaving 14 bases between them.

This clonotype has ten or more counts. The chain employs TRBV6-5 and TRBJ2-2, with D possibly being TRBD1 (5 bases). The CDR3 runs 15 residues. Germline values: CDR1 MNHEY, CDR2 SVGAGI. The ends were cut back, 0 bases at V and 4 bases at J, with 9 bases in the middle. The CDR3: CASSYSSGFTGELFF. The CDR3 DNA follows: TGTGCCAGCAGTTACTCGTCAGGGTTCACCGGGGAGCTGTTTTTT.

In this sample, this clonotype turned up many times. The rearrangement links TRBV5-1 to TRBJ2-1, with TRBD2 identical over 10 bases. The CDR3 covers 16 residues. J lost 9 bases, V lost 0 bases, and 9 bases had no gene match. Germline V gives CDR1 SGHRS, CDR2 YFSETQ. The CDR3 loop is CASSLAGTSASGEQFF. The CDR3 DNA follows: TGCGCCAGCAGCTTGGCCGGGACTAGCGCGTCCGGTGAGCAGTTCTTC.

This clonotype showed up many times. The chain recombines TRBV30 with TRBJ2-7; the match to TRBD1 covers 8 bases. Germline CDR1 is GTSNPN and CDR2 is SVGIG (reference sequence). The trim removed 4 bases at V and 3 bases at J, leaving 8 bases unmatched. This CDR3 has 14 residues. The CDR3 DNA reads TGTGCCTGGAATCCCGGGACAGGTGTCTACGAGCAGTACTTC. Protein product: CAWNPGTGVYEQYF.

J is TRBJ1-2 and V is TRBV5-1; D gene ambiguous. With 0 bases removed from V and 3 bases from J, the gap between germline ends came to 6 bases. The CDR3 is made up of 13 amino acids. The germline CDR1 and CDR2 sequences are SGHRS and YFSETQ. The CDR3 DNA reads TGCGCCAGCAGCTTGGTACAGCACTATGGCTACACCTTC. It yields the protein CASSLVQHYGYTF.

This clonotype occurred many times. The gene calls are TRBV7-9 and TRBJ2-7; 7 nucleotides align to TRBD2. The CDR3 is made up of 14 amino acids. Looked up from germline, CDR1 is SEHNR and CDR2 is FQNEAQ (reference sequence). V was clipped by 5 bases and J by 4 bases; unmatched bases: 8. The CDR3 nucleotides are TGTGCCAGCAGCCCGACTAGCCTCGGTTACGAGCAGTACGTC. Translated, it gives CASSPTSLGYEQYV.

This clonotype has ten or more counts. The chain links TRBV5-1 to TRBJ2-5, with a weak D call TRBD1 (5 bases). The length of the CDR3 is 14 residues. The germline gives CDR1 SGHRS, CDR2 YFSETQ. V gave up 0 bases and J gave up 5 bases, with 11 bases separating them. DNA for the CDR3: TGCGCCAGCAGCTTGGTTGCTAGACAGGAGACCCAGTACTTC. Its translation is CASSLVARQETQYF.

This clonotype was picked up a small number of times. The CDR3 loop reads CASSVAGTYQETQYF. The DNA for the CDR3 is TGTGCCAGCAGCGTAGCCGGGACCTACCAAGAGACCCAGTACTTC. The rearrangement joins TRBV11-3 to TRBJ2-5; TRBD1 or TRBD2 may be the D gene (5 bases each). V was trimmed by 5 bases and J by 0 bases, leaving 13 bases between them. Per the germline V gene, CDR1 is SGHNT and CDR2 is YENEEA. The CDR3 is made up of 15 amino acids.

The J gene is TRBJ2-7, the V gene TRBV19, with D uncertain. The CDR3 consists of 12 residues. V was trimmed by 3 bases and J by 2 bases, leaving 5 bases between them. Germline CDR1 is LNHDA and CDR2 is SQIVND (reference sequence). CDR3 nucleotides: TGTGCCAGTAGTATCGGCGCCTACGAGCAGTACTTC. It codes for CASSIGAYEQYF.

This clonotype appeared many times. The chain recombines TRBV7-9 with TRBJ1-2; D is perhaps TRBD1 (5 bases). V lost 7 bases to trimming and J lost 3 bases, with 12 bases between them. The CDR3 is 13 amino acids. Per the germline V gene, CDR1 is SEHNR and CDR2 is FQNEAQ (reference sequence). The CDR3 here is CASNLGGDYGYTF. The CDR3 coding sequence is TGTGCCAGCAACTTGGGGGGGGACTATGGCTACACCTTC.

The sample holds a few counts of this clonotype. V gene TRBV12-3 or TRBV12-4 combines with J gene TRBJ1-3; 8 bases map to TRBD1. The CDR3 loop spans 13 amino acids. V dropped 5 bases and J dropped 8; count of bases not matched to a gene: 5. CDR3 in amino acids: CASSLRQGYTIYF. The CDR3 DNA is TGTGCCAGCAGTCTAAGACAGGGGTACACCATATATTTT.

V is TRBV4-2 and J is TRBJ1-4, with D unclear. Germline V gives CDR1 LGHNA, CDR2 YNFKEQ. The V gene lost 3 bases and the J gene lost 2 bases, with 22 bases spanning the gap. The CDR3 length is 19 residues. The CDR3 is CASSHEGRFPGSTNEKLFF. The CDR3 DNA sequence: TGTGCCAGCAGCCATGAGGGCCGGTTTCCGGGATCCACTAATGAAAAACTGTTTTTT.

In this sample, this clonotype turned up many times. The V call is TRBV9, the J call TRBJ2-5; D perhaps matches TRBD1 (5 bases). Germline CDR1 is SGDLS and CDR2 is YYNGEE. CDR3 size: 15 residues. Trimming left V 0 bases short and J 3 bases short, with 12 bases between. This CDR3 is CASSVATGVKETQYF. The CDR3 nucleotides are TGTGCCAGCAGCGTAGCAACAGGAGTAAAAGAGACCCAGTACTTC.

This clonotype showed up many times. This chain joins TRBV6-5 and TRBJ1-6; D unresolved. The CDR3 totals 13 residues. Trimming took off 6 bases at V and 9 bases at J, with 12 bases between the two ends. CDR1 is MNHEY, CDR2 SVGAGI, per germline. The CDR3 spells CASSREQFSPLHF. Here the CDR3 DNA reads TGTGCCAGCAGCCGCGAACAGTTTTCACCCCTCCACTTT.

In this sample, this clonotype turned up many times. The chain links TRBV7-8 to TRBJ2-3; 8 nucleotides line up with TRBD2. The CDR3 has 19 amino acids. Germline loops: CDR1 SGHVS, CDR2 FQNEAQ. The J segment lost 1 base and the V segment lost 6 bases, leaving 18 bases of the junction unmatched. CDR3 sequence reads: CASRAPGLGTRGGTDTQYF. CDR3 in DNA: TGTGCCAGCAGGGCACCGGGACTAGGTACAAGGGGGGGCACAGATACGCAGTATTTT.